Here is one T cell receptor (beta chain) with its context. The antigen is undetermined. The assay was immunoSEQ multiplex PCR, and TCRdb's table has in-frame clones only and misses some. The sample has roughly 120,000 clones; 94% are singletons. These data are taken from a study of T cell responses to AZD1222 COVID-19 vaccine. Per germline, CDR1 SGHAT and CDR2 FQNNGV. The CDR3 runs to 16 residues. The V gene lost 5 bases and the J gene lost 2 bases, with 16 bases spanning the gap. The study's findings and limits: Among spike-specific TCRs, nearly half reportedly target unmutated variant regions.

This sample comprised peripheral blood, obtained on day 0 of AZD1222 vaccination. This chain uses TRBV11-2 with TRBJ1-3, with TRBD1 as a possible D gene (5 bases). This receptor was identified in an adult in good health. The CDR3: CASSHRGLFAGNTIYF. The CDR3 DNA reads as TGTGCCAGCAGCCATCGGGGGTTATTTGCTGGAAACACCATATATTTT.